This passage covers 7 T cell receptor beta chains from one sample sequenced in a study of T cells in Graves' hyperthyroidism and ophthalmopathy. The source material, RNA transcripts, was used to amplify TCR beta CDR3 regions. First-round RT-PCR targeting the TCR CDR3 was performed with the HTBI primer set. TCRdb used MiXCR to reprocess the multiplex PCR reads, holding one entry per CDR3 protein. The sample includes 360,000 or so distinct CDR3 sequences, approximately 16% seen only once; the top ten take approximately 20%. The sequenced material came from blood. The receptor set was obtained from a woman aged 55-69 years with Graves' ophthalmopathy.

The V call is TRBV24-1, the J call TRBJ2-3; TRBD1 agrees at 8 bases. This CDR3 is built from 15 residues. The germline V gene encodes CDR1 KGHDR and CDR2 SFDVKD. Trimming removed 4 bases from V and 5 bases from J; junction bases left unmatched: 7. The CDR3 here is CATSDPGGAEDTQYF. The CDR3 region has the DNA TGTGCCACCAGTGACCCAGGGGGCGCGGAAGATACGCAGTATTTT.

This clonotype has a handful of counts. In DNA, the CDR3 is TGTGCCAGCAGCCCCCGGGGTAGCGGCACAGATACGCAGTATTTT. Encoded protein: CASSPRGSGTDTQYF. J is TRBJ2-3 and V is TRBV28; tentatively, D is TRBD2 (5 bases). The germline V and J ends were trimmed by 6 bases and 1 base, with 14 bases remaining between them. The length of the CDR3 is 15 residues. The germline V gene has CDR1 MDHEN and CDR2 SYDVKM.

This clonotype appeared a few times. This chain's CDR3 is CASGTDDRVQPQHF. For the CDR3, the DNA is TGTGCCAGCGGCACCGATGACAGGGTCCAGCCCCAGCATTTT. The genes are TRBV12-3 or TRBV12-4 and TRBJ1-5; 7 nucleotides align to TRBD1. V dropped 8 bases and J dropped 7; count of bases not matched to a gene: 11. The CDR3 is 14 amino acids.

DNA for the CDR3: TGCGCCAGCAGCACCGGGACTAGCGGGAACTACAATGAGCAGTTCTTC. Translating gives CASSTGTSGNYNEQFF. The chain employs TRBV5-1 and TRBJ2-1; 13 nucleotides agree with TRBD2. The CDR3 runs to 16 residues. CDR1 and CDR2 from the germline V gene are SGHRS and YFSETQ. V shed 4 bases and J 3 bases; nucleotides not matched to a gene: 4. Combining the CDR3 with reference TRBV5-1 and TRBJ2-1 gives the whole variable domain KAGVTQTPRYLIKTRGQQVTLSCSPISGHRSVSWYQQTPGQGLQFLFEYFSETQRNKGNFPGRFSGRQFSNSRSEMNVSTLELGDSALYLCASSTGTSGNYNEQFFGPGTRLTVL.

This clonotype was found many times. The chain joins TRBV28 to TRBJ1-1; no definite D call. CDR3 size: 13 residues. Germline lookup yields CDR1 MDHEN and CDR2 SYDVKM. The V and J ends lost 3 bases and 0 bases respectively, with 5 bases between them. The CDR3 is CASSFLVNTEAFF. Written as DNA, the CDR3 is TGTGCCAGCAGTTTTTTGGTGAACACTGAAGCTTTCTTT. Together with reference TRBV28 and TRBJ1-1, the CDR3 gives the full variable domain: DVKVTQSSRYLVKRTGEKVFLECVQDMDHENMFWYRQDPGLGLRLIYFSYDVKMKEKGDIPEGYSVSREKKERFSLILESASTNQTSMYLCASSFLVNTEAFFGQGTRLTVV.

V usage is TRBV2 and J usage is TRBJ2-7; maybe TRBD1 (5 bases). Germline assignment: CDR1 SNHLY and CDR2 FYNNEI. Between the trimmed V and J ends, which lost 6 bases and 3 bases, there was a span of 9 bases. The CDR3 runs 12 residues. CDR3 nucleotide sequence: TGTGCCAGCAGCGCCCAGGGCTACGAGCAGTACTTC. Its translation is CASSAQGYEQYF.

About this clonotype: A much larger clone is a single base away; this may be a read error. The chain carries TRBV6-1 and TRBJ1-1; 7 bases line up with TRBD1. CDR1 is MNHNS, CDR2 SASEGT, per germline. The CDR3 loop spans 14 amino acids. CDR3 protein: CASRVDRANTGAFF. CDR3 bases: TGTGCCAGCAGAGTCGACAGGGCGAACACTGGAGCTTTCTTT.